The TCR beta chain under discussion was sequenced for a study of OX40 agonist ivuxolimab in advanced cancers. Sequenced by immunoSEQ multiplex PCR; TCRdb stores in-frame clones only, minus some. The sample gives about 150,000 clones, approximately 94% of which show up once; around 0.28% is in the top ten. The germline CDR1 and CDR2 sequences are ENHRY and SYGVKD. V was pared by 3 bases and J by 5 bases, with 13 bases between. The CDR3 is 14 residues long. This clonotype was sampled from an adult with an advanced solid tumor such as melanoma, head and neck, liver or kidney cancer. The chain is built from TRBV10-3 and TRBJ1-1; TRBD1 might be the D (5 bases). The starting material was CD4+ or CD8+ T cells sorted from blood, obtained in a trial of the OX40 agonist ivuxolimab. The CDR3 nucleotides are TGTGCCATCAGTGAAATGGGGGGGAGGACTGAAGCTTTCTTT. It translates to CAISEMGGRTEAFF.